This T cell receptor (beta chain) originates from a study of cytomegalovirus exposure and HLA in healthy donors. Study findings and constraints: In a later analysis, V- and J-gene trimming of beta chains associated with a DCLRE1C missense variant, replicated independently. The productive fraction for most TCR beta V segments was about 87% or about 30% in an earlier analysis. A list of approximately 160 TCR beta chains associated with cytomegalovirus was given. The authors excluded some V segments, including TRBV6-2 and TRBV6-3, as indistinguishable.

13 Jbeta primers and 60 Vbeta primers were used for the PCR. The repertoire was sequenced with immunoSEQ multiplex PCR; TCRdb's copy has only in-frame clones and lacks some. The table has about 130,000 clones, roughly 80% seen once; the top ten hold 9.5% to 13%. Details on this clone: Its specificity is unknown.

The CDR3 is 16 amino acids. Germline CDR1 reads SGDLS; CDR2 reads YYNGEE. V was clipped by 1 base and J by 2 bases; unmatched bases: 7. The TCR was taken from a man aged 25-40 years in good health and CMV-seropositive. V usage is TRBV9 and J usage is TRBJ2-3, with TRBD2 identical over 7 bases. Sequencing was done on a sample of PBMCs. The CDR3 spells CASSVRPSGITDTQYF. CDR3 sequence (DNA): TGTGCCAGCAGCGTAAGGCCCAGCGGGATCACAGATACGCAGTATTTT. Variable domain in full (rest from reference TRBV9 and TRBJ2-3): DSGVTQTPKHLITATGQRVTLRCSPRSGDLSVYWYQQSLDQGLQFLIQYYNGEERAKGNILERFSAQQFPDLHSELNLSSLELGDSALYFCASSVRPSGITDTQYFGPGTRLTVL.